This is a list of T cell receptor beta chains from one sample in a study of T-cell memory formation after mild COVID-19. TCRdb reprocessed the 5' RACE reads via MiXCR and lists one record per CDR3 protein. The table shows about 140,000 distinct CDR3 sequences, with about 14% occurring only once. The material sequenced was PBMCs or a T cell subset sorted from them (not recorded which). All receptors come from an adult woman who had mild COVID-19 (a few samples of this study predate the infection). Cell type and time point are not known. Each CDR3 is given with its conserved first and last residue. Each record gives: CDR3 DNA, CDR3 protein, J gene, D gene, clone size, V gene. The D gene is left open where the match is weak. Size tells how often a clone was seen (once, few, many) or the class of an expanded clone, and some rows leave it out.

TGTGCCAGCAGTCGCGGGCTAGCCAAAAACATTCAGTACTTC,CASSRGLAKNIQYF,TRBJ2-4,NA,NA,TRBV27
TGTGCCAGCAGCTTGGATCTGGGTGCCCGCACTGAAGCTTTCTTT,CASSLDLGARTEAFF,TRBJ1-1,NA,few,TRBV5-4
TGTGCCAGCAGTTACGGTTTCCAGGGAGAGACCCAGTACTTC,CASSYGFQGETQYF,TRBJ2-5,NA,few,TRBV6-5
TGTGCCAGCAGTTTAAGGGCGGGAGGACAATGGACCCAGTACTTC,CASSLRAGGQWTQYF,TRBJ2-5,TRBD2,NA,TRBV27
TGTGCCAGCACATCGGGTTCGGGCACAGATACGCAGTATTTT,CASTSGSGTDTQYF,TRBJ2-3,NA,once,TRBV4-2
TGCGCCAGCAGCCAGGAGACAGGAGATGGCTACACCTTC,CASSQETGDGYTF,TRBJ1-2,NA,few,TRBV4-3
TGTGCCAGCAGCCAAGAGTGGGACAGGAATTCACCCCTCCACTTT,CASSQEWDRNSPLHF,TRBJ1-6,TRBD1,NA,TRBV3-1
TGTGCCAGCAGTAGGGGACTAGCGGACCCCTACGAGCAGTACTTC,CASSRGLADPYEQYF,TRBJ2-7,TRBD2,NA,TRBV12-3/TRBV12-4
TGTGCCAGCAGCTCTAGCGGAGGGGCGACCGAGCAGTACTTC,CASSSSGGATEQYF,TRBJ2-7,TRBD2,few,TRBV7-9
TGTGCCAGCAGCCCCGGAGGGGGGCGGGATACGCAGTATTTT,CASSPGGGRDTQYF,TRBJ2-3,NA,few,TRBV12-3/TRBV12-4
TGTGCCAGCTCACCGCTACTAGCGAACACCGGGGAGCTGTTTTTT,CASSPLLANTGELFF,TRBJ2-2,NA,NA,TRBV18
TGCGCCAGCAGCGGAAGGGACAGGGACAATGAGCAGTTCTTC,CASSGRDRDNEQFF,TRBJ2-1,TRBD1,NA,TRBV5-1
TGTGCCAGTAGATACGGGACAGCCCGGGGAGCTTTCTTT,CASRYGTARGAFF,TRBJ1-1,TRBD1,once,TRBV19
TGTGCCAGCAGAACGAGGGTTCTTGAGCAGTTCTTC,CASRTRVLEQFF,TRBJ2-1,NA,NA,TRBV12-3/TRBV12-4
TGTGCCAGCAGTTACTCGCTGTGGGAAGGAGGAACCTATAATTCACCCCTCCACTTT,CASSYSLWEGGTYNSPLHF,TRBJ1-6,NA,NA,TRBV6-6
TGCGCCAGCAGCTTCGCTAGCGGGACTGCCACAGATACGCAGTATTTT,CASSFASGTATDTQYF,TRBJ2-3,TRBD2,many,TRBV5-1
TGTGCTAGTGGTTTGCTTCCCGAGAGGACTGAAGCTTTCTTT,CASGLLPERTEAFF,TRBJ1-1,NA,NA,TRBV12-5
TGCAGTGCGCCCTCCAGGGCCGGGAACACTGAAGCTTTCTTT,CSAPSRAGNTEAFF,TRBJ1-1,NA,few,TRBV20-1
TGCGCCAGCAGCCATGGAGGTTGGAATGAGCAGTTCTTC,CASSHGGWNEQFF,TRBJ2-1,NA,NA,TRBV4-1
TGTGCCAGCAGCCAAGACGGAGACACCGGGGAGCTGTTTTTT,CASSQDGDTGELFF,TRBJ2-2,NA,NA,TRBV14
TGTGCCACCAGTGATAAGATTCCCTACGAGCAGTACTTC,CATSDKIPYEQYF,TRBJ2-7,NA,few,TRBV24-1
TGTGCCAGCAGCTTAGGGGACAGGGTTGACGAGCAGTACTTC,CASSLGDRVDEQYF,TRBJ2-7,TRBD1,NA,TRBV7-2
TGTGCCAGCAGTCTAGGGAAAGGCTACACCTTC,CASSLGKGYTF,TRBJ1-2,NA,NA,TRBV12-3/TRBV12-4
TGTGCCAGCAGCGTAGAACTAGCGGTATCCTACAATGAGCAGTTCTTC,CASSVELAVSYNEQFF,TRBJ2-1,TRBD2,NA,TRBV9